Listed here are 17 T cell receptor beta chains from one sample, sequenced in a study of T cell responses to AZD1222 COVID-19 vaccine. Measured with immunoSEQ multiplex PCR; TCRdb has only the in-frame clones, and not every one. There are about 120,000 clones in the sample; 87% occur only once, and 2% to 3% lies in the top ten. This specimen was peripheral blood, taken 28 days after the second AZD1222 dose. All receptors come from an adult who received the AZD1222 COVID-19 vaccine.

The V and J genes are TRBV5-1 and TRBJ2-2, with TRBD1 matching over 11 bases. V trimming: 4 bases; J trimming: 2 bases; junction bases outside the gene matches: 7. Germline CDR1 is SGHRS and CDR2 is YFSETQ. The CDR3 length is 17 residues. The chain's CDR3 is CASSADGQGANTGELFF. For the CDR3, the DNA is TGCGCCAGCAGCGCTGATGGACAGGGGGCCAACACCGGGGAGCTGTTTTTT.

CDR3 loop: CASSPWESGNEKLFF. The CDR3 DNA follows: TGTGCCAGCAGCCCCTGGGAGAGTGGCAATGAAAAACTGTTTTTT. V usage is TRBV28 and J usage is TRBJ1-4, with D unclear. V dropped 6 bases and J dropped 5 bases, with 16 bases sitting between them. The CDR3 consists of 15 residues. CDR1 and CDR2 from the germline V gene are MDHEN and SYDVKM. Full variable domain (missing parts from reference TRBV28 and TRBJ1-4): DVKVTQSSRYLVKRTGEKVFLECVQDMDHENMFWYRQDPGLGLRLIYFSYDVKMKEKGDIPEGYSVSREKKERFSLILESASTNQTSMYLCASSPWESGNEKLFFGSGTQLSVL.

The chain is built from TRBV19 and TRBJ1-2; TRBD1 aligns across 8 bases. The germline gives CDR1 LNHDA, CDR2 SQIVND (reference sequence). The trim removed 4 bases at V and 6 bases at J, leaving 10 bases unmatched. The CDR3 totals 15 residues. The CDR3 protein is CASSRDRGARDGYTF. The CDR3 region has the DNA TGTGCCAGTAGTAGAGACAGGGGCGCTCGGGATGGCTACACCTTC.

The CDR3 bases are TGTGCCAGCAGTTTATTAGGGCTTGGCAATCAGCCCCAGCATTTT. As protein: CASSLLGLGNQPQHF. V usage is TRBV27 and J usage is TRBJ1-5; D ambiguous. The CDR3 length is 15 residues. CDR1 is MNHEY, CDR2 SMNVEV, per germline (reference sequence). Trimming cost V 1 base and J 2 bases, with 9 bases left between them.

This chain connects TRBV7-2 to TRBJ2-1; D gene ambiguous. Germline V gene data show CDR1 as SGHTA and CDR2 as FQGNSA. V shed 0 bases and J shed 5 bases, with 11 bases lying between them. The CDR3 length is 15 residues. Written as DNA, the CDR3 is TGTGCCAGCAGCTTAGCGCACTCAGCCGACAATGAGCAGTTCTTC. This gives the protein CASSLAHSADNEQFF.

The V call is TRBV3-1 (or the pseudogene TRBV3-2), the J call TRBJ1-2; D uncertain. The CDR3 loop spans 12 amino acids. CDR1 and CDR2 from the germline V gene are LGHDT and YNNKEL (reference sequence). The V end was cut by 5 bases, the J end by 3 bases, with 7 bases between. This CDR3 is CASSAGDYGYTF. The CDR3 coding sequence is TGTGCCAGCAGCGCCGGGGACTATGGCTACACCTTC.

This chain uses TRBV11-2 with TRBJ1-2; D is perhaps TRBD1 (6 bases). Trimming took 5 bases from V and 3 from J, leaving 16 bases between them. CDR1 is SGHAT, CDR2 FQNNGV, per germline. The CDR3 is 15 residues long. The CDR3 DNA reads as TGTGCCAGCAGCGCCCTAGGGGGGCGCGACTATGGCTACACCTTC. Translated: CASSALGGRDYGYTF. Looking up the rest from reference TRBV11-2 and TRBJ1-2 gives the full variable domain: EAGVAQSPRYKIIEKRQSVAFWCNPISGHATLYWYQQILGQGPKLLIQFQNNGVVDDSQLPKDRFSAERLKGVDSTLKIQPAKLEDSAVYLCASSALGGRDYGYTFGSGTRLTVV.

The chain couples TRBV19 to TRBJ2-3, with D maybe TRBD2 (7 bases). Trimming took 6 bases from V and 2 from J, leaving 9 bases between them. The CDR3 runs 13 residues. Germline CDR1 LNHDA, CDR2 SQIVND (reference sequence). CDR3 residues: CASRAGATDTQYF. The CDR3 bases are TGTGCCAGTAGGGCGGGGGCCACAGATACGCAGTATTTT.

The CDR3 DNA reads TGTGCCAGCAGTTACTCGGTGACAGAAGGGAACTATGGCTACACCTTC. This codes for CASSYSVTEGNYGYTF. V is TRBV6-2 or TRBV6-3 and J is TRBJ1-2, with D perhaps matching TRBD1 (5 bases). The CDR3 has 16 amino acids. CDR1 and CDR2 (germline): MNHEY, SVGEGT. Trimming shortened V by 0 bases and J by 2 bases, and 13 bases separated the two germline ends.

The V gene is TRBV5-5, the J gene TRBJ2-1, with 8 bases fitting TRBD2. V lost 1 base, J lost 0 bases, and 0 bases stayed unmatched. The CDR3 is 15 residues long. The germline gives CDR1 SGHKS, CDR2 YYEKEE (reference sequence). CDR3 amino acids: CASSLRGGSYNEQFF. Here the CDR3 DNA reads TGTGCCAGCAGCTTGCGGGGGGGCTCCTACAATGAGCAGTTCTTC.

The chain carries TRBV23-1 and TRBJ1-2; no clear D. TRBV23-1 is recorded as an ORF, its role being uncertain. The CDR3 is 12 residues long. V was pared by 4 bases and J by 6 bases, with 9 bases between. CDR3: CASSPRLNGYTF. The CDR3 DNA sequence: TGCGCCAGCAGTCCGAGGTTGAATGGCTACACCTTC.

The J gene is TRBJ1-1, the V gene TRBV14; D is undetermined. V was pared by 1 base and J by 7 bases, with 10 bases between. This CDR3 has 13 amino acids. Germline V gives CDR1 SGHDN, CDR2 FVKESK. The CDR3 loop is CASSQVTGGEAFF. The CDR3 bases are TGTGCCAGCAGCCAAGTAACGGGAGGTGAAGCTTTCTTT.

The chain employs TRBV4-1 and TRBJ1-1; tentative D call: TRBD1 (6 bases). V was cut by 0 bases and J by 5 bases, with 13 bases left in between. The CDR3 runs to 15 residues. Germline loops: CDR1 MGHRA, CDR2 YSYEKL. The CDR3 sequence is CASSQDKGGRTEAFF. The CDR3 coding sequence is TGCGCCAGCAGCCAAGATAAGGGGGGAAGGACTGAAGCTTTCTTT.

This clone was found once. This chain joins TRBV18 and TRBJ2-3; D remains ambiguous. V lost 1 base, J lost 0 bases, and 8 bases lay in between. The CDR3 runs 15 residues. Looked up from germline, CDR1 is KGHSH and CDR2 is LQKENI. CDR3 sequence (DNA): TGTGCCAGCTCACCACGAGACGTTAGCACAGATACGCAGTATTTT. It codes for CASSPRDVSTDTQYF.

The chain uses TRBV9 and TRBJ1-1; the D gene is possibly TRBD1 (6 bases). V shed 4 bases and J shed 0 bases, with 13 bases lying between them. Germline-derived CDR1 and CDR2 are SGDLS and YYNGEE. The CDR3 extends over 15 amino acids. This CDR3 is CASSPRGQLNTEAFF. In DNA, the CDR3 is TGTGCCAGCAGCCCACGAGGACAGCTGAACACTGAAGCTTTCTTT.

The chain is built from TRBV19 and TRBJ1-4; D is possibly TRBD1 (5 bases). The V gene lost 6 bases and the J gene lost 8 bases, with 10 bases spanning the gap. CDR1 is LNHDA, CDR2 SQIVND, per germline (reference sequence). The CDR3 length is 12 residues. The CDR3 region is CASSDSSEKLFF. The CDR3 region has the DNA TGTGCCAGTAGCGACAGTTCCGAAAAACTGTTTTTT.

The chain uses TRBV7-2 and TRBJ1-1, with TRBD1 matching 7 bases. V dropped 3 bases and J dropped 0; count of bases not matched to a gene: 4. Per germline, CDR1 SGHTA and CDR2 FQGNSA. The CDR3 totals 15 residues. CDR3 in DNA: TGTGCCAGCAGCTTCCAGACAGGGATGAACACTGAAGCTTTCTTT. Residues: CASSFQTGMNTEAFF.